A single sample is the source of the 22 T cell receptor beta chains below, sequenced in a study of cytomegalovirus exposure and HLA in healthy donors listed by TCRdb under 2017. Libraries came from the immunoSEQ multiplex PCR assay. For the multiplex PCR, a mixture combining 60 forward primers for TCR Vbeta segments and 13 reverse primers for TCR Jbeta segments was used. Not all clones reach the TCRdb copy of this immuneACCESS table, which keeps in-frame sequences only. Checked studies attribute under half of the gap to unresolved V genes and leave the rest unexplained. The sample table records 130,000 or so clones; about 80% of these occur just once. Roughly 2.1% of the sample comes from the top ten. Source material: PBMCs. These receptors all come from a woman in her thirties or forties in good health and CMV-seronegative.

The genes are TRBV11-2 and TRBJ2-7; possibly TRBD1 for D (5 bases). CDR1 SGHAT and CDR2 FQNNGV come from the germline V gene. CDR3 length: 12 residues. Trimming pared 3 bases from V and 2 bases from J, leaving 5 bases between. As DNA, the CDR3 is TGTGCCAGCAGCTTGACAGCCTACGAGCAGTACTTC. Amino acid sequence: CASSLTAYEQYF.

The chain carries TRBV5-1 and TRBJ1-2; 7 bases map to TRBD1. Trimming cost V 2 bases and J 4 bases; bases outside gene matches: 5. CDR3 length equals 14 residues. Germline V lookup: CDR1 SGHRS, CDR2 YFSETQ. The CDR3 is CASSFPGTAYGYTF. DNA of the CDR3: TGCGCCAGCAGCTTCCCAGGGACAGCCTATGGCTACACCTTC.

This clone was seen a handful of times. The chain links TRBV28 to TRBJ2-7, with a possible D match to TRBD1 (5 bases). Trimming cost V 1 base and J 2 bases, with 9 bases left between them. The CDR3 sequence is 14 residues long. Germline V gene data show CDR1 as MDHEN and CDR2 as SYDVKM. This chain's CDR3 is CASSLYRFTYEQYF. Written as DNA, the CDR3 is TGTGCCAGCAGTTTATACAGGTTCACCTACGAGCAGTACTTC.

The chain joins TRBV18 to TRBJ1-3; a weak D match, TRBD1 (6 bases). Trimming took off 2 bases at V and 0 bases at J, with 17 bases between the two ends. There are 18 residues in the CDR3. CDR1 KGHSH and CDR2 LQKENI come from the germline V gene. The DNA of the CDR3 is TGTGCCAGCTCACCATCCTATCCTACAGGGCTCTCTGGAAACACCATATATTTT. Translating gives CASSPSYPTGLSGNTIYF.

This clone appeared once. The CDR3 protein is CASSIVGTGPGYTF. The CDR3 DNA reads TGTGCCAGTAGTATAGTCGGGACAGGGCCCGGCTACACCTTC. The chain employs TRBV19 and TRBJ1-2, with TRBD1 matching over 9 bases. V shed 1 base and J 8 bases; nucleotides not matched to a gene: 5. Germline V gene sequence: CDR1 LNHDA, CDR2 SQIVND (reference sequence). This CDR3 has 14 residues.

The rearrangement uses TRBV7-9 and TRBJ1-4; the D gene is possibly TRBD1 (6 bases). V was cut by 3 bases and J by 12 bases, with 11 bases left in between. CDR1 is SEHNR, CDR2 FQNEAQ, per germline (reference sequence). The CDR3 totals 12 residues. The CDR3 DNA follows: TGTGCCAGCAGCTTCCCGGGACAACAACTGTTTTTT. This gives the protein CASSFPGQQLFF. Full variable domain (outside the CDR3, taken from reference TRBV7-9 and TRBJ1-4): DTGVSQNPRHKITKRGQNVTFRCDPISEHNRLYWYRQTLGQGPEFLTYFQNEAQLEKSRLLSDRFSAERPKGSFSTLEIQRTEQGDSAMYLCASSFPGQQLFFGSGTQLSVL.

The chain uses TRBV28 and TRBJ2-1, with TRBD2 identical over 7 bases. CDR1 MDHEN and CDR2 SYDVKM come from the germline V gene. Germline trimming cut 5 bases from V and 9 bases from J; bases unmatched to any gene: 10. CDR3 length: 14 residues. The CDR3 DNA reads TGTGCCAGCAGTACAAGCGGGACTAAGGGTGAGCAGTTCTTC. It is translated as CASSTSGTKGEQFF.

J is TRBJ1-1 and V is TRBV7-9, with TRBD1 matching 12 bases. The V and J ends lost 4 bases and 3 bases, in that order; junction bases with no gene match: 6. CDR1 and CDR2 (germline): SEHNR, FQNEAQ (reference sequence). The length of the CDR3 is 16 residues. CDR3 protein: CASSSGTGGRYTEAFF. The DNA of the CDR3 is TGTGCCAGCAGCTCCGGGACAGGGGGCAGATACACTGAAGCTTTCTTT. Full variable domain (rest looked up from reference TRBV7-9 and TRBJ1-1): DTGVSQNPRHKITKRGQNVTFRCDPISEHNRLYWYRQTLGQGPEFLTYFQNEAQLEKSRLLSDRFSAERPKGSFSTLEIQRTEQGDSAMYLCASSSGTGGRYTEAFFGQGTRLTVV.

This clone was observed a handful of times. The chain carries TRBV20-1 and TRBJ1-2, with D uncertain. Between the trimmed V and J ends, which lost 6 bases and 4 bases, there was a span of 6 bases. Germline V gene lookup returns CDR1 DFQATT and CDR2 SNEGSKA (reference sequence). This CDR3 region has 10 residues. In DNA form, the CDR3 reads TGCAGTGCCGGGATCTATGGCTACACCTTC. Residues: CSAGIYGYTF.

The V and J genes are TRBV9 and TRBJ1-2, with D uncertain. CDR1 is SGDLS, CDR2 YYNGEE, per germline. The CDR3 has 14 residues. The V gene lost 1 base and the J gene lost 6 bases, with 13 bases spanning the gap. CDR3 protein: CASSVFKGGHGYTF. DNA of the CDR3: TGTGCCAGCAGCGTATTTAAGGGAGGGCATGGCTACACCTTC.

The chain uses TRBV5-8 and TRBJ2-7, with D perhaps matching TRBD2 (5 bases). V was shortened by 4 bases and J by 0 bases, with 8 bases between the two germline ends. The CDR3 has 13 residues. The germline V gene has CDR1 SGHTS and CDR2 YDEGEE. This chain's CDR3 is CASSPGLSYEQYF. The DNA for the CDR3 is TGTGCCAGCAGCCCAGGACTCTCCTACGAGCAGTACTTC.

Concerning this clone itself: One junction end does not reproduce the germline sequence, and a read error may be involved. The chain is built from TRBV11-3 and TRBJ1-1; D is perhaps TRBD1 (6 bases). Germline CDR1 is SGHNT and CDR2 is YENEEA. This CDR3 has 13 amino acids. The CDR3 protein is CASSSPGDTEVFF. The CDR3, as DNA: TGTGCCAGCAGCTCCCCCGGGGACACTGAAGTTTTCTTT. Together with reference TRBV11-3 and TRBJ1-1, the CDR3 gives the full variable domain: EAGVVQSPRYKIIEKKQPVAFWCNPISGHNTLYWYLQNLGQGPELLIRYENEEAVDDSQLPKDRFSAERLKGVDSTLKIQPAELGDSAVYLCASSSPGDTEVFFGQGTRLTVV.

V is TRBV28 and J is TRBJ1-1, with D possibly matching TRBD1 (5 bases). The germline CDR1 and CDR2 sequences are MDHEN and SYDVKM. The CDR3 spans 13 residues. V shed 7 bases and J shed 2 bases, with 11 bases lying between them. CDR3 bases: TGTGCCAGCAAGGGCAGGGAAAACACTGAAGCTTTCTTT. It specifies CASKGRENTEAFF.

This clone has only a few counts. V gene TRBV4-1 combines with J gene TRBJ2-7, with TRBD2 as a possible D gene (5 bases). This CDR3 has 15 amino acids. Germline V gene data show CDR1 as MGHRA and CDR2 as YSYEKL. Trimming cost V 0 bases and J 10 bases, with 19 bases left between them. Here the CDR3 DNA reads TGCGCCAGCAGCCAAGAAAGTAAGTCGGGAATAGAACAGTACTTC. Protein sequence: CASSQESKSGIEQYF.

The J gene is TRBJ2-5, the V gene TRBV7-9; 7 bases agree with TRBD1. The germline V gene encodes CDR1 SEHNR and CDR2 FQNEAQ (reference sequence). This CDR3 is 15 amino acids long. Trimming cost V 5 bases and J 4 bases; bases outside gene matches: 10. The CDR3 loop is CASSQGGLNRETQYF. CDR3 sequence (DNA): TGTGCCAGCAGCCAAGGGGGCTTGAATCGAGAGACCCAGTACTTC.

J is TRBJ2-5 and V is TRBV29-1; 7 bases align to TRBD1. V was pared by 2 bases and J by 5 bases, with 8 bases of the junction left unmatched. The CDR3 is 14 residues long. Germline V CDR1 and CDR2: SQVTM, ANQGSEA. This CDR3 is CSVERGQRGETQYF. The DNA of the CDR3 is TGCAGCGTTGAAAGGGGACAGAGGGGTGAGACCCAGTACTTC.

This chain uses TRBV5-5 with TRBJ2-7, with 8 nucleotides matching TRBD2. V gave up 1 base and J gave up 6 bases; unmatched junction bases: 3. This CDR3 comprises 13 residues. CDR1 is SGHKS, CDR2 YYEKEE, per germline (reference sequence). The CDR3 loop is CASSLWTSFEQYF. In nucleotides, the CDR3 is TGTGCCAGCAGCTTGTGGACTAGCTTCGAGCAGTACTTC. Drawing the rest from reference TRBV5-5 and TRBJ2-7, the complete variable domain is DAGVTQSPTHLIKTRGQQVTLRCSPISGHKSVSWYQQVLGQGPQFIFQYYEKEERGRGNFPDRFSARQFPNYSSELNVNALLLGDSALYLCASSLWTSFEQYFGPGTRLTVT.

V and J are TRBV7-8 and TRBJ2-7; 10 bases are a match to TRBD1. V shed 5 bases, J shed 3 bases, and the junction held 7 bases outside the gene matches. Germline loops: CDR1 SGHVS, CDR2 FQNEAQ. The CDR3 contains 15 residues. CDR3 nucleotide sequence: TGTGCCAGCAGCCCCCGGGACAGGGGAGACTACGAGCAGTACTTC. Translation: CASSPRDRGDYEQYF.

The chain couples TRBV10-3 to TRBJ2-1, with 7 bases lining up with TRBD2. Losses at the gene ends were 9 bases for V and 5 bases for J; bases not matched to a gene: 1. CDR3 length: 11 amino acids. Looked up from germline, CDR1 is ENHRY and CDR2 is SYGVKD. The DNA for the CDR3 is TGTGCCATAGCGGGGAACAATGAGCAGTTCTTC. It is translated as CAIAGNNEQFF.

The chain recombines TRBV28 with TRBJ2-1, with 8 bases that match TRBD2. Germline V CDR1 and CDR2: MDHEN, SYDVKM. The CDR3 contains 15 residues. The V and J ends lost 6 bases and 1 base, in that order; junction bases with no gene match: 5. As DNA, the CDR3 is TGTGCCAGCAGACCTACTAGCGGATCCTACAATGAGCAGTTCTTC. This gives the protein CASRPTSGSYNEQFF.

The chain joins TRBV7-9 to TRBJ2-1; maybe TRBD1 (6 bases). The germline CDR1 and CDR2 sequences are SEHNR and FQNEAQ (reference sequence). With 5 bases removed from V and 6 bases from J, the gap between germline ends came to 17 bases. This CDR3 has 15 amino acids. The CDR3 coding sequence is TGTGCCAGCAGCCCCCTCCCACAGGGCTTCAATGAGCAGTTCTTC. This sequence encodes CASSPLPQGFNEQFF.

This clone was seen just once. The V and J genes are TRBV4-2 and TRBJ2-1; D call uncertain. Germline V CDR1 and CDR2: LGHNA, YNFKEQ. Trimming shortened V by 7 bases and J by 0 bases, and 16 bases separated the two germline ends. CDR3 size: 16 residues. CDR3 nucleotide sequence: TGTGCCAGCACCTACGATGGTCCGAGCTCCTACAATGAGCAGTTCTTC. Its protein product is CASTYDGPSSYNEQFF.